These 5 T cell receptor beta chains came from one sample sequenced in a study of blood T cell repertoires in COVID-19. TCRdb's table, derived via immunoSEQ multiplex PCR, lists solely in-frame clones and lacks some. The sample consists of around 250,000 clones, around 80% of them appearing once. The sample consisted of PBMCs or T cells enriched from blood (not recorded which). The receptor set was obtained from a man between 40 and 49 years old who had been exposed to COVID-19.

This clone was observed a single time. The chain couples TRBV6-4 to TRBJ1-6; D is perhaps TRBD1 (5 bases). Germline V gives CDR1 MRHNA, CDR2 SNTAGT. The CDR3 contains 12 residues. V lost 7 bases and J lost 10, with 11 bases in between. In nucleotides, the CDR3 is TGTGCCAGCATTCAGGGTTACTCACCCCTCCACTTT. It specifies CASIQGYSPLHF.

This sequence joins TRBV19 and TRBJ1-4; 8 nucleotides match TRBD1. The germline CDR1 and CDR2 sequences are LNHDA and SQIVND (reference sequence). Germline trimming cut 6 bases from V and 5 bases from J; bases unmatched to any gene: 8. The CDR3 is made up of 15 amino acids. This CDR3 reads CASSTSGTGNEKLFF. CDR3 sequence (DNA): TGTGCCAGTAGCACGTCTGGGACAGGAAATGAAAAACTGTTTTTT.

V usage is TRBV3-1 (or the pseudogene TRBV3-2) and J usage is TRBJ2-3; tentatively, D is TRBD1 (6 bases). The CDR3 length is 14 residues. V lost 4 bases to trimming and J lost 3 bases, with 11 bases between them. Germline-derived CDR1 and CDR2 are LGHDT and YNNKEL (reference sequence). The CDR3 region is CASSRGQNTDTQYF. The CDR3 DNA sequence: TGTGCCAGCAGCCGCGGACAGAATACAGATACGCAGTATTTT.

V usage is TRBV7-2 and J usage is TRBJ2-3, with 7 bases identical to TRBD2. V lost 3 bases to trimming and J lost 0 bases; unmatched junction nucleotides: 6. Per the germline V gene, CDR1 is SGHTA and CDR2 is FQGNSA. CDR3 length equals 16 residues. This CDR3 reads CASSLTSRTSTDTQYF. The CDR3 nucleotides read TGTGCCAGCAGCTTGACTAGCCGTACTAGCACAGATACGCAGTATTTT.

The chain employs TRBV30 and TRBJ2-2; D might be TRBD1 (6 bases). Per germline, CDR1 GTSNPN and CDR2 SVGIG (reference sequence). The V end was cut by 0 bases, the J end by 7 bases, with 15 bases between. This CDR3 has 15 residues. CDR3 region: CAWSVRGPPVGELFF. In DNA, the CDR3 is TGTGCCTGGAGTGTCAGGGGCCCCCCAGTCGGGGAGCTGTTTTTT.